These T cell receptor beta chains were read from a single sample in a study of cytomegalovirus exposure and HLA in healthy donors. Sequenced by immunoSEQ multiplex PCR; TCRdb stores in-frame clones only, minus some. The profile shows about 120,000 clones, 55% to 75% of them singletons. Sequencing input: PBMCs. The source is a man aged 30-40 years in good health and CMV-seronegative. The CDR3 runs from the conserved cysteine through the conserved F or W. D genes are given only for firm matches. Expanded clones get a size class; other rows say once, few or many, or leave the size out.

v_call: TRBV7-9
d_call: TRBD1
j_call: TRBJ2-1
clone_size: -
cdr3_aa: CASSLAGRQGNEQFF
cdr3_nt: TGTGCCAGCAGCTTAGCGGGAAGACAGGGGAATGAGCAGTTCTTC

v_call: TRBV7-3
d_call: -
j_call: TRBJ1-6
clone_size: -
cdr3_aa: CASSFDSSRSSPLHF
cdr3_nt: TGTGCCAGCAGCTTCGACTCGAGTCGTTCTTCACCCCTCCACTTT

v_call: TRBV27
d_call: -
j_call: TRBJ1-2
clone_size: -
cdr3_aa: CASSLMRGNYGYTF
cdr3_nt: TGTGCCAGCAGTTTAATGAGGGGGAACTATGGCTACACCTTC

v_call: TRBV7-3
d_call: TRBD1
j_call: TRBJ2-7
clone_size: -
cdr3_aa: CASSLLRGQEQYF
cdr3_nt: TGTGCCAGCAGCTTACTCAGGGGGCAAGAGCAGTACTTC

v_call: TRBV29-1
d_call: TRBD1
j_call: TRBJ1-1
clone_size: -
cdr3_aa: CSGSQGWNTEAFF
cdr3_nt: TGCAGCGGCTCACAGGGGTGGAACACTGAAGCTTTCTTT

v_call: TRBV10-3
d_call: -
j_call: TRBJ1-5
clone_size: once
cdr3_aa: CAISEEEGHQPQHF
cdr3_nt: TGTGCCATCAGTGAAGAGGAGGGTCATCAGCCCCAGCATTTT

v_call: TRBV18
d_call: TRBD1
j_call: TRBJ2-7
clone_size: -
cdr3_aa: CASSPFGTGNEQYF
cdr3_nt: TGTGCCAGCTCACCCTTCGGGACAGGGAACGAGCAGTACTTC

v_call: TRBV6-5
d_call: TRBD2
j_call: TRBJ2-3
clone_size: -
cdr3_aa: CASSYTSGRITDTQYF
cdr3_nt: TGTGCCAGCAGTTATACTAGCGGGAGGATCACAGATACGCAGTATTTT

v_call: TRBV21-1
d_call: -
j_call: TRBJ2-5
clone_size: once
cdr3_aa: CATGIQETQYF
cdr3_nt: TGTGCCACGGGGATACAAGAGACCCAGTACTTC

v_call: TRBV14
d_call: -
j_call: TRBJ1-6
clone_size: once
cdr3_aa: CASSQQANSPLHF
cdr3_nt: TGTGCCAGCAGCCAACAGGCTAATTCACCCCTCCACTTT

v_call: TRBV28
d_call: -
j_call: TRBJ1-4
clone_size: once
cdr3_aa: CASSLRGLGEKLFF
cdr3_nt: TGTGCCAGCAGTTTACGGGGTCTTGGTGAAAAACTGTTTTTT